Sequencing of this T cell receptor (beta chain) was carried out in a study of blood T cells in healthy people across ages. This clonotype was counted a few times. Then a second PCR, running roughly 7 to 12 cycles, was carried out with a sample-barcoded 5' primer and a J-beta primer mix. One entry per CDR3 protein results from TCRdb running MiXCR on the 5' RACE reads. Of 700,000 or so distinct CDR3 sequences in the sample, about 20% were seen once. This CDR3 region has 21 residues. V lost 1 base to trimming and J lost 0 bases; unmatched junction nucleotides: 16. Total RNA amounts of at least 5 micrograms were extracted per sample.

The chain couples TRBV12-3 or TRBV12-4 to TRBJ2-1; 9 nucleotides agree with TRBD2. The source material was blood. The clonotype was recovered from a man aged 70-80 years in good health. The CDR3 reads CASSLVWSSGKRQSSYNEQFF. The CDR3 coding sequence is TGTGCCAGCAGTTTAGTTTGGTCTAGCGGGAAACGTCAAAGCTCCTACAATGAGCAGTTCTTC.